This is a list of T cell receptor beta chains from one sample in a study of CD8 T cells in Susac syndrome. Using its own MiXCR run on the immunoSEQ multiplex PCR reads, TCRdb lists one record per CDR3 protein. Of roughly 140,000 distinct CDR3 sequences listed, approximately 96% were seen once; the top ten hold roughly 0.084%. Specimen: CD4+ T cells from PBMCs. The source is a human donor with Susac syndrome. Each CDR3 is given with its conserved first and last residue. D genes are given only for firm matches. Size is stated for part of the rows, as once, few or many counts, or as a class when the clone is expanded.

TGTGCCAGCAGGCACTGGACGGGACAAGAGACCCAGTACTTC	CASRHWTGQETQYF	TRBJ2-5	NA	NA	TRBV6-2/TRBV6-3
TGTGCCAGCTCACCACCGTCAGTGAACACTGAAGCTTTCTTT	CASSPPSVNTEAFF	TRBJ1-1	NA	NA	TRBV18
TGTGCCTCCGTAGCGGGAGCGGCCTACAATGAGCAGTTCTTC	CASVAGAAYNEQFF	TRBJ2-1	NA	TRBD2	TRBV19
TGTGCCAGCAGCGTAGAAGGGGCTACGAATCAGCCCCAGCATTTT	CASSVEGATNQPQHF	TRBJ1-5	once	NA	TRBV9
TGCAGTGCTACCGGGACTAGCGGGCAAGAGACCCAGTACTTC	CSATGTSGQETQYF	TRBJ2-5	NA	TRBD2	TRBV20-1
TGCAGCGTTGCCGGGGATAGCAATCAGCCCCAGCATTTT	CSVAGDSNQPQHF	TRBJ1-5	NA	NA	TRBV29-1
TGCAGCGTTGATCACCAGTTAGATACGCAGTATTTT	CSVDHQLDTQYF	TRBJ2-3	NA	NA	TRBV29-1
TGCAGCGTTGAAAAACAACGCGGAGTCAGTCTGAACACTGAAGCTTTCTTT	CSVEKQRGVSLNTEAFF	TRBJ1-1	NA	NA	TRBV29-1
TGCGCCAGCAGCCAAGAGGACCGGACCACTGAAGCTTTCTTT	CASSQEDRTTEAFF	TRBJ1-1	NA	NA	TRBV4-1
TGCAGCGCCGGACCAGGGGGCGCAACGTACGAGCAGTACTTC	CSAGPGGATYEQYF	TRBJ2-7	NA	TRBD1	TRBV29-1
TGTGCCAGCAGCCTCCGAACGGACTTGAGCTCCTACGAGCAGTACTTC	CASSLRTDLSSYEQYF	TRBJ2-7	NA	NA	TRBV4-2
TGCAGGGTCAGGAAAAATGAGCAGTTCTTC	CRVRKNEQFF	TRBJ2-1	NA	NA	TRBV29-1
TGTGCCAGCGGGCAGCTGGGACTCCGAAGCTCCTACAATGAGCAGTTCTTC	CASGQLGLRSSYNEQFF	TRBJ2-1	once	NA	TRBV2
TGCAGCGTTGGGTTAGCGGGGGGGCCGAGGGAGCAGTACTTC	CSVGLAGGPREQYF	TRBJ2-7	NA	TRBD2	TRBV29-1
TGTGCCAGCTCCCGGACACTTCAAGAGACCCAGTACTTC	CASSRTLQETQYF	TRBJ2-5	NA	NA	TRBV18
TGTGCCACCAGCACCATGGGACAGGGGGCCGGGGAGCTGTTTTTT	CATSTMGQGAGELFF	TRBJ2-2	NA	TRBD1	TRBV15
TGCAGTGCTAGAGTTGGGGCCGCGCCCCACGAGCAGTACTTC	CSARVGAAPHEQYF	TRBJ2-7	NA	NA	TRBV20-1
TGTGCCACCAGCAGAGATAAAAGTAGGGGTCAGCCCCAGCATTTT	CATSRDKSRGQPQHF	TRBJ1-5	NA	NA	TRBV15
TGTGCCAGCAGCTCCCGGACCAAGACTACCGAGCAGTACTTC	CASSSRTKTTEQYF	TRBJ2-7	NA	NA	TRBV7-2
TGCAGCGTTGAAGAGCTAGCGGGAAAGCGCGATGAGCAGTTCTTC	CSVEELAGKRDEQFF	TRBJ2-1	NA	TRBD2	TRBV29-1
TGTGCCAGCAGCTTGCACCCCCCGGGCGCAGATACGCAGTATTTT	CASSLHPPGADTQYF	TRBJ2-3	NA	NA	TRBV7-2
TGTGCCAGCAGTTTAGCTCCGGGGACAGGGGGCGACGAGCAGTACTTC	CASSLAPGTGGDEQYF	TRBJ2-7	NA	TRBD1	TRBV12-3/TRBV12-4
TGCAGCGTTGGGGATGAAGCTTTCTTT	CSVGDEAFF	TRBJ1-1	NA	NA	TRBV29-1
TGTGCCAGCAGCTTGGTAGGGACAGTGGGGGACAATGAGCAGTTCTTC	CASSLVGTVGDNEQFF	TRBJ2-1	once	TRBD1	TRBV5-6
TGCAGTGCCCCCAGCGGGGGGGGGACCAATGAGCAGTTCTTC	CSAPSGGGTNEQFF	TRBJ2-1	NA	TRBD2	TRBV20-1
TGTGCCACCAGCAGTCTACAGGGGGCAAGGGAGCAGTACTTC	CATSSLQGAREQYF	TRBJ2-7	once	TRBD1	TRBV15
TGTGCCAGCAGCCAGCGGACGGCAGACTACGAGCAGTACTTC	CASSQRTADYEQYF	TRBJ2-7	NA	NA	TRBV3-1
TGTGCCAGCGGGATGATCATCACAGATACGCAGTATTTT	CASGMIITDTQYF	TRBJ2-3	NA	NA	TRBV2
TGCAGTGCTAGGGGGTGGGACCTCAACACTGAAGCTTTCTTT	CSARGWDLNTEAFF	TRBJ1-1	NA	NA	TRBV20-1
TGTGCCACCAGTGATCCACGGACTAGCGGGAGGGAGCAGTTCTTC	CATSDPRTSGREQFF	TRBJ2-1	NA	TRBD2	TRBV24-1
TGTGCCAGCAGTCCCCGCCTAGGGGGGGATGAGCAGTTCTTC	CASSPRLGGDEQFF	TRBJ2-1	once	NA	TRBV6-2/TRBV6-3
TGTGCCAGCAGCTTAGCGGGTAGAAGGGAGACCCAGTACTTC	CASSLAGRRETQYF	TRBJ2-5	NA	NA	TRBV7-2
TGTGCCAGCAGCTTGGGCTCTGGGGCCAACGTCCTGACTTTC	CASSLGSGANVLTF	TRBJ2-6	few	NA	TRBV7-3
TGCAGTGCCACGGGGGGCCGGGGGGTAGATGAGCAGTTCTTC	CSATGGRGVDEQFF	TRBJ2-1	NA	NA	TRBV20-1
TGTGCCAGCAGTTATCTCCCCCGGCAGTCTGGGGCCAACGTCCTGACTTTC	CASSYLPRQSGANVLTF	TRBJ2-6	NA	NA	TRBV6-5
TGTGCCACCCCCGTGGGCCCGAACTCCTACGAGCAGTACTTC	CATPVGPNSYEQYF	TRBJ2-7	NA	NA	TRBV24-1
TGCAGTGCTAGAGATCTGGGAAAAAAACTGAACACTGAAGCTTTCTTT	CSARDLGKKLNTEAFF	TRBJ1-1	NA	NA	TRBV20-1
TGTGCCAGCTCGCAAATCGGGCGCAACAATCAGCCCCAGCATTTT	CASSQIGRNNQPQHF	TRBJ1-5	NA	NA	TRBV27
TGTGCCAGCCGTTACTCGGGGGAGACCCAGTACTTC	CASRYSGETQYF	TRBJ2-5	NA	NA	TRBV28
TGCAGCGTGCCCTCAGCAGGTCGGTCCTATGGCTACACCTTC	CSVPSAGRSYGYTF	TRBJ1-2	NA	NA	TRBV29-1
TGTGCCAGCAGAAAGTTACAGGGCCAAGAGACCCAGTACTTC	CASRKLQGQETQYF	TRBJ2-5	NA	NA	TRBV7-6
TGTGCCAGCAGGGAGACAGCAGATACGCAGTATTTT	CASRETADTQYF	TRBJ2-3	NA	NA	TRBV6-5
TGTGCCACAGGGGACGGCTCCTACAATGAGCAGTTCTTC	CATGDGSYNEQFF	TRBJ2-1	once	NA	TRBV24-1
TGTGCCAGCAGCCAAACAGGGGTTGATGGCTACACCTTC	CASSQTGVDGYTF	TRBJ1-2	NA	TRBD1	TRBV7-8
TGTGCCAGCAGTTTAGCTAGCGGGACCGCAGATACGCAGTATTTT	CASSLASGTADTQYF	TRBJ2-3	NA	TRBD2	TRBV12-3/TRBV12-4
TGTGCCATCAGTGATAGTCGGGTGGGAGTAGAGGAGACCCAGTACTTC	CAISDSRVGVEETQYF	TRBJ2-5	NA	NA	TRBV10-3
TGTGCCAGCAGTACCACGAACACTGAAGCTTTCTTT	CASSTTNTEAFF	TRBJ1-1	NA	NA	TRBV25-1
TGTGCCAGCAGTACTGACCCCCTGAGCGCTGAAGCTTTCTTT	CASSTDPLSAEAFF	TRBJ1-1	NA	NA	TRBV7-9
TGTGCCAGCTCACCATCGGGACAGTACGAGCAGTACTTC	CASSPSGQYEQYF	TRBJ2-7	NA	TRBD1	TRBV18
TGTGCCGTAGGGGACAGATACCGCTCCTACGAGCAGTACTTC	CAVGDRYRSYEQYF	TRBJ2-7	NA	TRBD1	TRBV24-1
TGTGCCAGCTGGGAGGGGGGAGGTCGTACCGGGGAGCTGTTTTTT	CASWEGGGRTGELFF	TRBJ2-2	NA	NA	TRBV2
TGTGCCAGCAGTGTGCGGGACTCCGGTACGCAGTATTTT	CASSVRDSGTQYF	TRBJ2-3	NA	NA	TRBV25-1
TGTGCCAGCAGTTTCCGGCAGCCCGGTCAAAATGAAAAACTGTTTTTT	CASSFRQPGQNEKLFF	TRBJ1-4	NA	NA	TRBV12-3/TRBV12-4
TGTGCCAGCAGCTTAGGGGTTAGCACAGATACGCAGTATTTT	CASSLGVSTDTQYF	TRBJ2-3	NA	NA	TRBV5-4
TGTGCCAGCAGTGCTTCCCAGGCCGGGGCCAACGTCCTGACTTTC	CASSASQAGANVLTF	TRBJ2-6	NA	NA	TRBV2
TGTGCCAGCAGCTTAGGGTTGTCCGGACTTGGCGGGGAGCTGTTTTTT	CASSLGLSGLGGELFF	TRBJ2-2	NA	NA	TRBV7-8
TGTGCCAGCAGCCCGAAGACAGACACTGAAGCTTTCTTT	CASSPKTDTEAFF	TRBJ1-1	NA	NA	TRBV7-9
TGTGCCAGCAGCCCACAGGCGAACACCGGGGAGCTGTTTTTT	CASSPQANTGELFF	TRBJ2-2	NA	NA	TRBV7-9
TGTGCCAGCAGCCCGAATCCAGGGGGCGGTGAGACCCAGTACTTC	CASSPNPGGGETQYF	TRBJ2-5	NA	TRBD1	TRBV3-1